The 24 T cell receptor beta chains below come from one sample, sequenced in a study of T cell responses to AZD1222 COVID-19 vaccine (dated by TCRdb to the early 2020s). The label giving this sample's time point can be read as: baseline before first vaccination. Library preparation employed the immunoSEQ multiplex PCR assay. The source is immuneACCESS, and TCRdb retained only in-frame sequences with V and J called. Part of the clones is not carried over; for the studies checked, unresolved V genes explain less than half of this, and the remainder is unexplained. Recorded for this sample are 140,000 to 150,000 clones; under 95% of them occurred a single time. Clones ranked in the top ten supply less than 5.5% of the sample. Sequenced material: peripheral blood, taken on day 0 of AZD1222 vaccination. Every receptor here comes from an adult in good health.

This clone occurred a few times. The CDR3 nucleotides read TGTGCCAGCCACTCGGCAGGGGACCGGACCCCACTTGTGGCCAACGTCCTGACTTTC. Translation gives CASHSAGDRTPLVANVLTF. The J gene is TRBJ2-6, the V gene TRBV6-4; D may be TRBD1 (6 bases). The germline V and J ends were trimmed by 8 bases and 6 bases, with 29 bases remaining between them. The CDR3 is 19 amino acids. Germline lookup yields CDR1 MRHNA and CDR2 SNTAGT.

The CDR3 nucleotides read TGTGCTAGTGGTTTGGACATACTCAATCAGCCCCAGCATTTT. Residues: CASGLDILNQPQHF. This chain connects TRBV12-5 to TRBJ1-5; D unresolved. V lost 1 base, J lost 3 bases, and 7 bases lay in between. This CDR3 region has 14 residues. Germline CDR1 and CDR2: LGHNT and FRNRAP.

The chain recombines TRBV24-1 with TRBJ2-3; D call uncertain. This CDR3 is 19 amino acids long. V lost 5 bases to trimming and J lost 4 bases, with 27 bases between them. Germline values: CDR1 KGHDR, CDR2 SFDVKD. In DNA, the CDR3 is TGTGCCACCAGTGGGAATCGGCATCGAGGACCAGAGCCGGCAGATACGCAGTATTTT. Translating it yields CATSGNRHRGPEPADTQYF.

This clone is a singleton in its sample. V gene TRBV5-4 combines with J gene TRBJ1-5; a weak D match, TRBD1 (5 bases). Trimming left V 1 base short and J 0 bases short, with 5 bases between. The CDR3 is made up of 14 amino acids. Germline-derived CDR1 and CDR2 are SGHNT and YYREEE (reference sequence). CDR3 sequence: CASSLQGSNQPQHF. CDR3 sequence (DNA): TGTGCCAGCAGCTTGCAGGGTAGCAATCAGCCCCAGCATTTT.

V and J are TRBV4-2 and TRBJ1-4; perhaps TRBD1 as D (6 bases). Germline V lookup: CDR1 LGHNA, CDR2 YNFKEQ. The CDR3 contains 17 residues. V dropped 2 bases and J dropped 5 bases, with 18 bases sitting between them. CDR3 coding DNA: TGTGCCAGCAGCCAACCGACGGACAGCCGCGTAAATGAAAAACTGTTTTTT. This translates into CASSQPTDSRVNEKLFF.

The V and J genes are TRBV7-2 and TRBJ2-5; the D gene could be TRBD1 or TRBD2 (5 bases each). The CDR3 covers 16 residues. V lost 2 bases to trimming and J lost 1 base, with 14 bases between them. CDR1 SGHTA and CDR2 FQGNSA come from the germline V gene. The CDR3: CASSLSAGSFQETQYF. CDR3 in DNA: TGTGCCAGCAGCTTATCAGCAGGGAGCTTCCAAGAGACCCAGTACTTC.

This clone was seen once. This CDR3 is CSVEAPLRGDGYTF. CDR3 sequence (DNA): TGCAGCGTTGAAGCCCCGTTGCGGGGGGATGGCTACACCTTC. The chain couples TRBV29-1 to TRBJ1-2; tentative D call: TRBD1 (5 bases). V was pared by 1 base and J by 6 bases, with 15 bases between. CDR3 length: 14 amino acids. The germline V gene encodes CDR1 SQVTM and CDR2 ANQGSEA.

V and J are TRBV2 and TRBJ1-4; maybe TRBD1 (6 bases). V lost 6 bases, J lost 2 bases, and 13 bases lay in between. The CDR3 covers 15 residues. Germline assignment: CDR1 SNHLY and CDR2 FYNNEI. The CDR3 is CASRETGPTNEKLFF. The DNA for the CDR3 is TGTGCCAGCAGGGAAACAGGGCCGACTAATGAAAAACTGTTTTTT.

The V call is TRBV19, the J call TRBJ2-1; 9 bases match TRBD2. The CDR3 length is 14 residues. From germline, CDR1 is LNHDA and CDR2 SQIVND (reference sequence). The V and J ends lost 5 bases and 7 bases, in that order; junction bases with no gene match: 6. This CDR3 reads CASSYGLASNEQFF. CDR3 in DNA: TGTGCCAGTAGTTACGGACTAGCGAGTAATGAGCAGTTCTTC.

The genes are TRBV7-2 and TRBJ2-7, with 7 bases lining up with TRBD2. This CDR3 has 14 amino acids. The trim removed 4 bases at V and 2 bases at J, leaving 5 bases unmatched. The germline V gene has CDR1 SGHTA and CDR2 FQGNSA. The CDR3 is CASSSSGIPYEQYF. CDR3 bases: TGTGCCAGCAGCTCTAGCGGTATCCCCTACGAGCAGTACTTC.

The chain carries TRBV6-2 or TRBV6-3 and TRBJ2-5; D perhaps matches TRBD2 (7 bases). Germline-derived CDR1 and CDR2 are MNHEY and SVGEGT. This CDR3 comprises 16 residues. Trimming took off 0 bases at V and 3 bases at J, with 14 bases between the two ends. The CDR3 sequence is CASSYSGRGPEETQYF. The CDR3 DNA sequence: TGTGCCAGCAGTTACTCGGGGCGGGGGCCTGAAGAGACCCAGTACTTC.

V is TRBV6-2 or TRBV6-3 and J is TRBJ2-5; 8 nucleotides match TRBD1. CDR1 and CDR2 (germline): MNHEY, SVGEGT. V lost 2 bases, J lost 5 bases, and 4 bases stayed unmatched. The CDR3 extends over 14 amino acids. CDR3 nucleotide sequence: TGTGCCAGCAGTTACGGGACAGGTCGGGAGACCCAGTACTTC. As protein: CASSYGTGRETQYF.

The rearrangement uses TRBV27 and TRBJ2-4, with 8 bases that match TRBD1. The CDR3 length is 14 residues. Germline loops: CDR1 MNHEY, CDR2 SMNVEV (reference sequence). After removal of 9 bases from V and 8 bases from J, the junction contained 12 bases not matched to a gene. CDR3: CASAFRGQRDIQYF. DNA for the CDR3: TGTGCCAGTGCCTTCAGGGGGCAGAGAGACATTCAGTACTTC.

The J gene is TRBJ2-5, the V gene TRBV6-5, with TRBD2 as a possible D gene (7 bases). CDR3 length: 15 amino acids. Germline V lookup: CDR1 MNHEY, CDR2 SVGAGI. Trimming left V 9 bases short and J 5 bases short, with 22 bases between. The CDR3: CASSKRGGIRETQYF. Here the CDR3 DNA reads TGTGCCAGTAGCAAGAGGGGGGGGATAAGGGAGACCCAGTACTTC.

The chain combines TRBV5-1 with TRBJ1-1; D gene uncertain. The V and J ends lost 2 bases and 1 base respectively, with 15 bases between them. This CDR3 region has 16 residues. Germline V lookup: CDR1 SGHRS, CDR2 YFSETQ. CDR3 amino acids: CASSFLTPTANTEAFF. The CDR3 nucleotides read TGCGCCAGCAGCTTCCTCACCCCAACCGCGAACACTGAAGCTTTCTTT. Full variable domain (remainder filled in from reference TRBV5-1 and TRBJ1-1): KAGVTQTPRYLIKTRGQQVTLSCSPISGHRSVSWYQQTPGQGLQFLFEYFSETQRNKGNFPGRFSGRQFSNSRSEMNVSTLELGDSALYLCASSFLTPTANTEAFFGQGTRLTVV.

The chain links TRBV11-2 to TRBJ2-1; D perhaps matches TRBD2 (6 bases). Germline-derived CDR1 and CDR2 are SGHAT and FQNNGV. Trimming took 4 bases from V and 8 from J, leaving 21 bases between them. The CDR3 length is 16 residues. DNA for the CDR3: TGTGCCAGCAGCTCTCCTCTAGCGCCACTTCCGGATGAGCAGTTCTTC. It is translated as CASSSPLAPLPDEQFF. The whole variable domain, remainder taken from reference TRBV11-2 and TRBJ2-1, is EAGVAQSPRYKIIEKRQSVAFWCNPISGHATLYWYQQILGQGPKLLIQFQNNGVVDDSQLPKDRFSAERLKGVDSTLKIQPAKLEDSAVYLCASSSPLAPLPDEQFFGPGTRLTVL.

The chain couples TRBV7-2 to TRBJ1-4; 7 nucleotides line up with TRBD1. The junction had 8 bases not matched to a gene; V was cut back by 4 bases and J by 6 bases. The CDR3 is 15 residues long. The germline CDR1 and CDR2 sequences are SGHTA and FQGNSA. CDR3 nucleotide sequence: TGTGCCAGCAGCTCCAGACAGGGCGCGGATGAAAAACTGTTTTTT. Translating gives CASSSRQGADEKLFF.

CDR3 region: CASSPRAAVETQYF. For the CDR3, the DNA is TGTGCCAGCAGCCCCCGGGCCGCGGTGGAGACCCAGTACTTC. This chain links TRBV9 with TRBJ2-5; no clear D. Trimming took off 4 bases at V and 5 bases at J, with 15 bases between the two ends. The germline V gene has CDR1 SGDLS and CDR2 YYNGEE. The CDR3 runs to 14 residues.

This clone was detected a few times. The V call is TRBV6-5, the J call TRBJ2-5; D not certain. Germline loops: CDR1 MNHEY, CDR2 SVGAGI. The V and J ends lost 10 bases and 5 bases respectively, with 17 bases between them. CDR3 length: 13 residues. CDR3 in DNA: TGTGCCACCACCCGGACCCCCTGGGAGACCCAGTACTTC. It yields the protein CATTRTPWETQYF.

The CDR3 reads CSATEGGANTGELFF. Written as DNA, the CDR3 is TGCAGCGCCACCGAGGGGGGAGCTAACACCGGGGAGCTGTTTTTT. The chain joins TRBV29-1 to TRBJ2-2; the D call may be TRBD1 or TRBD2 (6 bases each). V was pared by 7 bases and J by 2 bases, with 17 bases between. From germline, CDR1 is SQVTM and CDR2 ANQGSEA. The CDR3 sequence is 15 residues long.

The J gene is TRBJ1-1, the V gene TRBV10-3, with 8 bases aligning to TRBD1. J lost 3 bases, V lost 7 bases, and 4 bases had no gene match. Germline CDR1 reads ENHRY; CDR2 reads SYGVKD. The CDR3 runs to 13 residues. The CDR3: CAITTGVDTEAFF. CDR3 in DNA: TGTGCCATCACGACAGGGGTCGACACTGAAGCTTTCTTT.

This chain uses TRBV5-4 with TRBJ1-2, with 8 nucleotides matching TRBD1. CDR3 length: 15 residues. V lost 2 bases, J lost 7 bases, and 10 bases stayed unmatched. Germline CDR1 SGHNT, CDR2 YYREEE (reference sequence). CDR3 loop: CASSFYPGQVLGYTF. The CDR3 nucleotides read TGTGCCAGCAGCTTCTACCCGGGACAGGTCCTTGGCTACACCTTC.

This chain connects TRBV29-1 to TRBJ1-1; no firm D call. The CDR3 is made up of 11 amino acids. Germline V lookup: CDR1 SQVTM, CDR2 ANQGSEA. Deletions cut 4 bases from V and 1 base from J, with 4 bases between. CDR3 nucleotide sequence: TGCAGCGTTGTGGGGAACACTGAAGCTTTCTTT. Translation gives CSVVGNTEAFF.

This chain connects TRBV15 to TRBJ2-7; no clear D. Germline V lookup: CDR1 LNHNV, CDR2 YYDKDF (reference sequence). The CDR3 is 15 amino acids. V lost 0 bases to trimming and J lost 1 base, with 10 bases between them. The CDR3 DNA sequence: TGTGCCACCAGCAGAGATCTGGGCGGTTCCTACGAGCAGTACTTC. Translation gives CATSRDLGGSYEQYF.